This paragraph covers one TCR beta chain sequence. One end of the junction fails to match germline, which may point to a read error. RNA transcripts were the template, and TCR beta CDR3 regions were amplified from them. First-round RT-PCR used HTBI primers; second-round multiplex PCR followed. Via MiXCR, TCRdb re-called the multiplex PCR reads, giving one row per CDR3 protein. The sample carries over 12,000 distinct CDR3 sequences, about 50% recorded once. The sample belongs to a study of Graves' ophthalmopathy and Graves' hyperthyroidism. The CDR3 is 15 amino acids. Germline CDR1 reads LNHNV; CDR2 reads YYDKDF (reference sequence).

The sequencing sample was made of peripheral blood. The receptor was derived from a woman aged 25 to 39 with Graves' ophthalmopathy. The chain joins TRBV15 to TRBJ1-5; 7 positions agree with TRBD1. CDR3 sequence: CAISTGQGVKRPQHF. Written as DNA, the CDR3 is TGTGCCATCAGCACGGGGCAGGGGGTCAAACGGCCCCAGCATTTT.